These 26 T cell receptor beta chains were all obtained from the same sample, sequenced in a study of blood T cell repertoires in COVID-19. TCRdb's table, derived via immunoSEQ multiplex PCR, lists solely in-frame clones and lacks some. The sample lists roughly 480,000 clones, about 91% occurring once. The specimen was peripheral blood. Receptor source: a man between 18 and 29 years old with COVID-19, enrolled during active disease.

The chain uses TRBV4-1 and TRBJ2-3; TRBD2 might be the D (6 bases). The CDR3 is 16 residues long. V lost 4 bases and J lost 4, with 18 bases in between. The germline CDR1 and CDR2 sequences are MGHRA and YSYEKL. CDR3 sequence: CASSRRAGVRSDTQYF. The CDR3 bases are TGCGCCAGCAGCCGGAGGGCCGGGGTTCGGTCAGATACGCAGTATTTT.

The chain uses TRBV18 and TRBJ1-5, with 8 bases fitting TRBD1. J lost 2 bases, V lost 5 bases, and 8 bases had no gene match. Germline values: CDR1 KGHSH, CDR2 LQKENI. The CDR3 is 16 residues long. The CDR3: CASSMGSGQGNQPQHF. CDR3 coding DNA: TGTGCCAGCTCAATGGGCTCGGGACAGGGCAATCAGCCCCAGCATTTT.

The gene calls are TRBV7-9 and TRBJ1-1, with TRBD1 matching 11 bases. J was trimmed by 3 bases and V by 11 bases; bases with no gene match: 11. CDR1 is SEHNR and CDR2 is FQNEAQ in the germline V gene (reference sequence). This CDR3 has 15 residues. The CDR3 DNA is TGTGCCGGATCCCGGGGACAGGGGGAGGACACTGAAGCTTTCTTT. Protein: CAGSRGQGEDTEAFF.

The DNA for the CDR3 is TGTGCCAGCAGCTTAGGAGGGACAGGGTACAACTATGGCTACACCTTC. As protein: CASSLGGTGYNYGYTF. This chain uses TRBV7-9 with TRBJ1-2; TRBD1 agrees at 9 bases. Trimming cost V 1 base and J 2 bases; bases outside gene matches: 5. The CDR3 covers 16 residues. The germline CDR1 and CDR2 sequences are SEHNR and FQNEAQ (reference sequence).

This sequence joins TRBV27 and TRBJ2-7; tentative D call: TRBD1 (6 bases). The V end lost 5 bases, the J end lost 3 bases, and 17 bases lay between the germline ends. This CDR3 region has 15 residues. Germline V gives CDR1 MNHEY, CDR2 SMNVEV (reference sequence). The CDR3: CASSPMTGFHYEQYF. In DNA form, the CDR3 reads TGTGCCAGCAGTCCAATGACAGGTTTCCACTACGAGCAGTACTTC.

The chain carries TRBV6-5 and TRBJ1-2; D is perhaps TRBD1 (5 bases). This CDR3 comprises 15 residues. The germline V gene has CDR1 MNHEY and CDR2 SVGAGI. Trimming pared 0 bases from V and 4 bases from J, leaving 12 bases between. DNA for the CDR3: TGTGCCAGCAGTTACTCTGGGGGGGGTAGCTATGGCTACACCTTC. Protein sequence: CASSYSGGGSYGYTF.

Written as DNA, the CDR3 is TGTGCCACCTCCGACAGGGGGCAAATCTACGAGCAGTACTTC. As protein: CATSDRGQIYEQYF. V usage is TRBV6-5 and J usage is TRBJ2-7, with TRBD1 matching 10 bases. Trimming removed 10 bases from V and 3 bases from J; junction bases left unmatched: 9. CDR3 length equals 14 residues. CDR1 and CDR2 (germline): MNHEY, SVGAGI.

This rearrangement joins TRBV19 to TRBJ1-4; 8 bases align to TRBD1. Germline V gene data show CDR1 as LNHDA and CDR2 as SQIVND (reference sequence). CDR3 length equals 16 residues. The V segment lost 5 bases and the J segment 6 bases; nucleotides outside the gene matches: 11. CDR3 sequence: CASSPSSGTGYEKLFF. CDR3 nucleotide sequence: TGTGCCAGTAGTCCATCCTCCGGGACAGGATATGAAAAACTGTTTTTT.

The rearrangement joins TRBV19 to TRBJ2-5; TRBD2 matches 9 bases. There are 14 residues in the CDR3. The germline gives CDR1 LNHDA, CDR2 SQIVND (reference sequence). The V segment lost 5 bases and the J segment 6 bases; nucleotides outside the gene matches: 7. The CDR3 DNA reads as TGTGCCAGTAGTTCGCGCGGGGGGGCCAAGACCCAGTACTTC. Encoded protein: CASSSRGGAKTQYF.

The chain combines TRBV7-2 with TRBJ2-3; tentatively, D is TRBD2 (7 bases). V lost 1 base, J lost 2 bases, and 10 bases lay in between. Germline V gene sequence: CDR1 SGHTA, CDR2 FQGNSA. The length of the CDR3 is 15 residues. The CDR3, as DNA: TGTGCCAGCAGCTTAGTGGGGGGGCTCACAGATACGCAGTATTTT. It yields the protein CASSLVGGLTDTQYF. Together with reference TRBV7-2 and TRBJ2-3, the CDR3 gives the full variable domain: GAGVSQSPSNKVTEKGKDVELRCDPISGHTALYWYRQSLGQGLEFLIYFQGNSAPDKSGLPSDRFSAERTGGSVSTLTIQRTQQEDSAVYLCASSLVGGLTDTQYFGPGTRLTVL.

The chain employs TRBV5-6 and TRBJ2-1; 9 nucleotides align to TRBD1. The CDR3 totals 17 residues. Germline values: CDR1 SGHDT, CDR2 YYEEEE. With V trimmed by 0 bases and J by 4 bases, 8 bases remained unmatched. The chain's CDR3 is CASSLEGTGLLYNEQFF. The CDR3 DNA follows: TGTGCCAGCAGCTTGGAAGGGACAGGGTTACTATACAATGAGCAGTTCTTC.

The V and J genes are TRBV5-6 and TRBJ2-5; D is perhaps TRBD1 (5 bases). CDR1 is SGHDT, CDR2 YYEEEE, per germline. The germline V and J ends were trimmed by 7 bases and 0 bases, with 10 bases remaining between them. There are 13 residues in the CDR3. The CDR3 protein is CASVGAYQETQYF. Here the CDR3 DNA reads TGTGCCAGCGTTGGGGCTTACCAAGAGACCCAGTACTTC.

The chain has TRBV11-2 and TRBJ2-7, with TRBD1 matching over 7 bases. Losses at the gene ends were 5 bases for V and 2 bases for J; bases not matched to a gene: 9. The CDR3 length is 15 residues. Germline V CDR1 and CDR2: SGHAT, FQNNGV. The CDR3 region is CASSTPRGHTYEQYF. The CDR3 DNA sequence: TGTGCCAGCAGCACCCCAAGGGGGCACACCTACGAGCAGTACTTC. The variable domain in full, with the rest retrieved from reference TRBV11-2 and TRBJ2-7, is EAGVAQSPRYKIIEKRQSVAFWCNPISGHATLYWYQQILGQGPKLLIQFQNNGVVDDSQLPKDRFSAERLKGVDSTLKIQPAKLEDSAVYLCASSTPRGHTYEQYFGPGTRLTVT.

Here the CDR3 reads CASSLAGGYGYTF. In nucleotides, the CDR3 is TGTGCCAGCAGCTTAGCGGGGGGTTATGGCTACACCTTC. The gene calls are TRBV7-9 and TRBJ1-2, with a weak D call TRBD1 (5 bases). The CDR3 is made up of 13 amino acids. V was cut by 0 bases and J by 5 bases, with 7 bases left in between. CDR1 and CDR2 (germline): SEHNR, FQNEAQ (reference sequence).

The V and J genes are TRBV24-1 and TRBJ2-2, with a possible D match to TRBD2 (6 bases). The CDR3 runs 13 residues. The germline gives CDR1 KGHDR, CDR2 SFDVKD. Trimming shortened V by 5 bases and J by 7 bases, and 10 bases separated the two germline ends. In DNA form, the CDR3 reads TGTGCCACCAGTGGGGACTGGGACGGGGAGCTGTTTTTT. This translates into CATSGDWDGELFF.

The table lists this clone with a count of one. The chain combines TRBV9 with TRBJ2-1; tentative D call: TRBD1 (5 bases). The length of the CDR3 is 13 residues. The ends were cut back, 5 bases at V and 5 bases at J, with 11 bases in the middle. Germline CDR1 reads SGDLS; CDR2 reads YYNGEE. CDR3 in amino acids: CASSLAGHNEQFF. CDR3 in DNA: TGTGCCAGCAGTCTGGCAGGGCACAATGAGCAGTTCTTC.

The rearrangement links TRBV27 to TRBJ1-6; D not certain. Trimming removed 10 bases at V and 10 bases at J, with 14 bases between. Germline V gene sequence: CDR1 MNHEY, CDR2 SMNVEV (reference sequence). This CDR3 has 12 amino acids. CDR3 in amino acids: CATRDPGSPLHF. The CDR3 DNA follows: TGTGCCACTCGCGACCCGGGGTCACCCCTCCACTTT.

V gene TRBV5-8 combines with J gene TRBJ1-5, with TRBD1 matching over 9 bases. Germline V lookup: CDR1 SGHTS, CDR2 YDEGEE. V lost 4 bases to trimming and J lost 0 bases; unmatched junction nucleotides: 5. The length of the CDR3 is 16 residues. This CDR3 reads CASSDDRGYSNQPQHF. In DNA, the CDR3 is TGTGCCAGCAGCGATGACAGGGGGTATAGCAATCAGCCCCAGCATTTT.

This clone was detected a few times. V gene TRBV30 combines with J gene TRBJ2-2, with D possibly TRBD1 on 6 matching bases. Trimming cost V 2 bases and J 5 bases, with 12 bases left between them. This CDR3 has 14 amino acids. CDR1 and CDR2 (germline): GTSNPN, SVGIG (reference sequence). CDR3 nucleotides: TGTGCCTGGAGTACAGGGATTGGGACCGGGGAGCTGTTTTTT. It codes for CAWSTGIGTGELFF.

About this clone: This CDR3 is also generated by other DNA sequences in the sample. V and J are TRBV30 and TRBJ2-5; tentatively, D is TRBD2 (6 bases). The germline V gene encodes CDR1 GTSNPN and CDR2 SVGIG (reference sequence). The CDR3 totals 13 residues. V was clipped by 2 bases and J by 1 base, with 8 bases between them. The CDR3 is CAWSLGLQETQYF. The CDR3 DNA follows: TGTGCCTGGAGTCTGGGACTCCAAGAGACCCAGTACTTC.

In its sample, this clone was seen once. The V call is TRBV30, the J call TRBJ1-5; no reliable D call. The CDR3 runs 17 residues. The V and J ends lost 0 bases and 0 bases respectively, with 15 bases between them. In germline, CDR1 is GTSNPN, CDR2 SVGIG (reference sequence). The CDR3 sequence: CAWSVGILSASNQPQHF. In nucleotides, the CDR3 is TGTGCCTGGAGTGTGGGCATTTTGTCAGCTAGCAATCAGCCCCAGCATTTT.

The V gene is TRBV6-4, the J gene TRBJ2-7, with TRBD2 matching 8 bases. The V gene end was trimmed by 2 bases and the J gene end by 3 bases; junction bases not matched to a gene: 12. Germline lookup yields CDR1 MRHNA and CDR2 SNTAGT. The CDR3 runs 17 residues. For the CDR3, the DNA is TGTGCCAGCAGTGACCGCCCTGGGCAGCGGGAGAACTACGAGCAGTACTTC. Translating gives CASSDRPGQRENYEQYF.

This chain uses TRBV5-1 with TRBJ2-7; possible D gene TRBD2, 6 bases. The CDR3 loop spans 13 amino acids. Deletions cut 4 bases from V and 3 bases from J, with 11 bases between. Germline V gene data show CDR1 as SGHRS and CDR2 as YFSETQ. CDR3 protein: CASSPGLLYEQYF. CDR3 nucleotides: TGCGCCAGCAGCCCGGGACTTCTCTACGAGCAGTACTTC.

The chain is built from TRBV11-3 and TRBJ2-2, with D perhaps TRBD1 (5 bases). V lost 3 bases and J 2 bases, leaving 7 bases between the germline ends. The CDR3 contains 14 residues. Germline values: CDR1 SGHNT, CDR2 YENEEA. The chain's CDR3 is CASSFTGNTGELFF. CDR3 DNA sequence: TGTGCCAGCAGCTTTACAGGAAACACCGGGGAGCTGTTTTTT.

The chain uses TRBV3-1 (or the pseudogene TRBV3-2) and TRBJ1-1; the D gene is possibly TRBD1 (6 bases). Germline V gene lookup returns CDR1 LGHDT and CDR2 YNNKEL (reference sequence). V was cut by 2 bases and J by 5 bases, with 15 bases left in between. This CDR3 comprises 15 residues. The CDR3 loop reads CASSQIGQLETEAFF. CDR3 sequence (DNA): TGTGCCAGCAGCCAAATTGGACAGCTAGAGACTGAAGCTTTCTTT.

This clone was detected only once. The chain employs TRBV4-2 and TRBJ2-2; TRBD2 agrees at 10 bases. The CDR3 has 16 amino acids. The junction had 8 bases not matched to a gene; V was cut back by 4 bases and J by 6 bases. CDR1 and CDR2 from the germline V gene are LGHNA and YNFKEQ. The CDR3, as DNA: TGTGCCAGCAGCCCCAATAGCGGGGGGTCCGCCGGGGAGCTGTTTTTT. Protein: CASSPNSGGSAGELFF.